A selection of T cell receptor delta chains follows, all from one sample in a study of Vδ1+ human thymocytes. TCRdb called clones anew from the multiplex PCR reads with CATT. The sample includes around 76,000 delta-chain clones, 30% to 45% seen only once; the top ten take approximately 0.25%. The specimen sequenced was Vdelta1+ gamma-delta thymocytes from the thymus. These receptors were taken from a boy younger than two who had congenital heart surgery. Both conserved end residues are part of each CDR3. A D gene is named only where the DNA matches it firmly. Only some rows state a clone size, as once, few, many or a class for expanded clones.

NA	TRDJ1	TRDV1	TRDD2	TGTGCTCTTGGGGAAAGACCAAACTTCCTACGGTGGTGGACGTACACCGATAAACTCATCTTT	CALGERPNFLRWWTYTDKLIF
NA	TRDJ1	TRDV1	NA	TGTGCTCTTGGGGAAGGTTACTACGAATGTACTGGGACGACGGACCCGTACACCGATAAACTCATCTTT	CALGEGYYECTGTTDPYTDKLIF
few	TRDJ1	TRDV2	NA	TGTGCCTGTCCCCGGTACTCTAAACTCATCTTT	CACPRYSKLIF
NA	TRDJ1	TRDV1	TRDD3	TGTGCTCTTGGGGACCAAACGCCCGGACTGGGGGAAAAAAACACCGATAAACTCATCTTT	CALGDQTPGLGEKNTDKLIF
NA	TRDJ1	TRDV1	NA	TGTGCTCTTGGGCCCCAGAAGCCTTCCCGTGTCAGGGGGATTGATAAACTCATCTTT	CALGPQKPSRVRGIDKLIF
NA	TRDJ1	TRDV1	TRDD3	TGTGCTCTTGGGGAAGGCCTTCCCATACTGGGGGATACAGGAACCGATAAACTCATCTTT	CALGEGLPILGDTGTDKLIF
NA	TRDJ1	TRDV1	NA	TGTGCTCTTGGGGAACTCGCCTGGGGCACCGATAAACTCATCTTT	CALGELAWGTDKLIF
NA	TRDJ1	TRDV2	TRDD3	TGTGCCTGTGACCCCTTACTGGGGGACACCGATAAACTCATCTTT	CACDPLLGDTDKLIF
few	TRDJ1	TRDV1	TRDD3	TGTGCTCTTGGGGAACTAGCCGTACTGGGGGATATTCCCGATAAACTCATCTTT	CALGELAVLGDIPDKLIF
NA	TRDJ1	TRDV1	TRDD3	TGTGCTCTTGGGGAACGAATGGACTGGGGACGCCTATCGGGGGGCGATAAACTCATCTTT	CALGERMDWGRLSGGDKLIF
once	TRDJ1	TRDV1	NA	TGTGCTCTTGGCAGGGGGAGACGGGGGGTCATCGATAAACTCATCTTT	CALGRGRRGVIDKLIF
few	TRDJ1	TRDV1	NA	TGTGCTCTTGGGACTCGGCCTTCCGAAAGGCTGGGGGGTTGCTCGTACACCGATAAACTCATCTTT	CALGTRPSERLGGCSYTDKLIF
few	TRDJ1	TRDV1	NA	TGTGCTCTTGGGGAACTAGGACCGCACGCCCTGGGCATTTACACCGATAGACTCATCTTT	CALGELGPHALGIYTDRLIF
NA	TRDJ1	TRDV1	NA	TGTGCTCTTGGGGCCTCCTTCCTGCCTGTACTGGGGGTCGACACCGATAAACTCATCTTT	CALGASFLPVLGVDTDKLIF
NA	TRDJ1	TRDV1	NA	TGTGCTCTTGGAAGGGAGTCTCCCGGGGACCGGTACACCGATAAACTCATCTTT	CALGRESPGDRYTDKLIF
NA	TRDJ2	TRDV1	NA	TGTGCTCTTGGGCATTCCCGCCCGCCTCGGGGGGGACGTACAGCACAACTCTTCTTT	CALGHSRPPRGGRTAQLFF
NA	TRDJ1	TRDV1	NA	TGTGCTCTTGGGGAACTATACCCACGGGATAAACTCATCTTT	CALGELYPRDKLIF
NA	TRDJ1	TRDV1	TRDD3	TGTGCTCTTGGTGATCGTCTTCCTCCCAATACTGGGGGCACCGATAAACTCATCTTT	CALGDRLPPNTGGTDKLIF
NA	TRDJ1	TRDV1	NA	TGTGCTCTTGGGGAAACACCTCCTAATCCCCCCTCCCCTTGGTACACCGATAAACTCATCTTT	CALGETPPNPPSPWYTDKLIF
NA	TRDJ1	TRDV1	TRDD3	TGTGCTCCTGGGGAACTAGCGAGCGGGGGATACGCGGGTAAACTCATCTTT	CAPGELASGGYAGKLIF
NA	TRDJ1	TRDV1	TRDD3	TGTGCTCTTGGGAACATTCTTTTTACTGGGGGACCCACCGATAAACTCATCTTT	CALGNILFTGGPTDKLIF
NA	TRDJ1	TRDV1	TRDD3	TGTGCTCTTGGGGAACGGGACCCCCCCACGGGATACACCGATAACCTCATCTTT	CALGERDPPTGYTDNLIF
NA	TRDJ1	TRDV1	TRDD3	TGTGCTCTTGGGGAGCCCCGAGTCTTCCTACCCCTCAGAATTACTGGGGGATCCCCGTACTCCGATAAACTCATCTTT	CALGEPRVFLPLRITGGSPYSDKLIF
once	TRDJ1	TRDV1	TRDD3	TGTGCTCTTGGGGACGTTAGGGGTCTTACGCTGGGGGTTACCGATAAACTCATCTTT	CALGDVRGLTLGVTDKLIF
NA	TRDJ1	TRDV1	TRDD3	TGTGCTCTTGGGGAATACGGACCTTCCGAGTACTGGGGGATACTAATACCCGATAAACTCATCTTT	CALGEYGPSEYWGILIPDKLIF
NA	TRDJ1	TRDV1	NA	TGTGCTCTTGGGCCCCTCAAAAATTCCTACCGGGGGATAAAGCGGACCGATAAACTCATCTTT	CALGPLKNSYRGIKRTDKLIF
NA	TRDJ1	TRDV1	TRDD3	TGTGCTCTTGGGGAACTCCCCTCCTACGACTGGGGGATGATGGACAGCGATAAACTCATCTTT	CALGELPSYDWGMMDSDKLIF
NA	TRDJ1	TRDV2	NA	TGTGCCACCGGCGAGGTCTGGGTGAGCCACACCGATAAACTCATCTTT	CATGEVWVSHTDKLIF
NA	TRDJ1	TRDV1	NA	TGTGCTCTTGGGGACCCTGACACCGATAAACTCATCTTT	CALGDPDTDKLIF
NA	TRDJ1	TRDV1	TRDD3	TGTGCTCTTGGGGAACCCCTGGACGAACTGGGGGATCCGTACACCGATAAACTCATCTTT	CALGEPLDELGDPYTDKLIF
NA	TRDJ1	TRDV1	TRDD3	TGTGCTCTTGGGGAACTTTCTTCCTGGACTGGGGGATACGGGCGCACCGATAAACTCATCTTT	CALGELSSWTGGYGRTDKLIF
few	TRDJ1	TRDV1	TRDD3	TGTGCTCTTGGGGAACGGTGCCTACTGGGGGACAAGACCCTGTACACCGATAAACTCATCTTT	CALGERCLLGDKTLYTDKLIF
NA	TRDJ1	TRDV1	TRDD3	TGTGCTCTTGGGGAACCATACTGGGGGATACGTGATAAACTCATCTTT	CALGEPYWGIRDKLIF
NA	TRDJ1	TRDV1	NA	TGTGCTCTTGGGGCGTGGCCTTCCTCGACCCGAGGCGCTGGGGACCGTAAACTCATCTTT	CALGAWPSSTRGAGDRKLIF
few	TRDJ1	TRDV1	TRDD3	TGTGCTCTTGGGGACCTACGGATTCCTTACGACGAGTACTGGGGGATACGCGGCAATAAACTCATCTTT	CALGDLRIPYDEYWGIRGNKLIF
NA	TRDJ1	TRDV1	NA	TGTGCTCTTGGGGAAAGCAAGGGGCTCCACCCGTACACCGATAAACTCATCTTT	CALGESKGLHPYTDKLIF
few	TRDJ1	TRDV1	NA	TGTGCTCTTGGGGAATTATGGCTCAAAAGCCTTCTCCCCCGTCTACTACAGTACGATAAACTCATCTTT	CALGELWLKSLLPRLLQYDKLIF
NA	TRDJ1	TRDV1	TRDD3	TGTGCTCTTGGGGGACTATACGGGGGATACGACAGCGATAAACTCATCTTT	CALGGLYGGYDSDKLIF
NA	TRDJ1	TRDV1	TRDD3	TGTGCTCTTGGGGAACTAGGATACGGCCCTTCCCACTATACTGGGGGATACGGAGAGGGGGCCGATAAACTCATCTTT	CALGELGYGPSHYTGGYGEGADKLIF
NA	TRDJ1	TRDV1	TRDD3	TGTGCTCTTGGGGAGTCCGGATGGCCGGAAGCGGTCTGGACTGGGGGATACGGCACCGATAAACTCATCTTT	CALGESGWPEAVWTGGYGTDKLIF
few	TRDJ1	TRDV1	NA	TGTGCTCTTGGGGAACTGGGGTTTTGCACGTCCGATAAACTCATCTTT	CALGELGFCTSDKLIF
NA	TRDJ1	TRDV1	TRDD3	TGTGCTCTAGTCCCAGGCGGGGGATACACCCTCACCGATAAACTCATCTTT	CALVPGGGYTLTDKLIF